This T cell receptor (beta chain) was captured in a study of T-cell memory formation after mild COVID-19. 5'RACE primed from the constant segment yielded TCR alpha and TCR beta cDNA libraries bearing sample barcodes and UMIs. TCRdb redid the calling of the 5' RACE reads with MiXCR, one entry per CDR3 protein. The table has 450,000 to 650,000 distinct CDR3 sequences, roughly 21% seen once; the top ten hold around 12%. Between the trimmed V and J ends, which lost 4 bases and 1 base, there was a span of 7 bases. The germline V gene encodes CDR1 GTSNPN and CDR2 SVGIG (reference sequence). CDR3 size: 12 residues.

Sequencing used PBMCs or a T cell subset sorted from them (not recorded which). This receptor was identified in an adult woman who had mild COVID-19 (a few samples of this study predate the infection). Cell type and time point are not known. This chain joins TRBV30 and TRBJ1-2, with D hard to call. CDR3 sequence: CAWIPDNYGYTF. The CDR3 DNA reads TGTGCCTGGATCCCCGATAACTATGGCTACACCTTC.